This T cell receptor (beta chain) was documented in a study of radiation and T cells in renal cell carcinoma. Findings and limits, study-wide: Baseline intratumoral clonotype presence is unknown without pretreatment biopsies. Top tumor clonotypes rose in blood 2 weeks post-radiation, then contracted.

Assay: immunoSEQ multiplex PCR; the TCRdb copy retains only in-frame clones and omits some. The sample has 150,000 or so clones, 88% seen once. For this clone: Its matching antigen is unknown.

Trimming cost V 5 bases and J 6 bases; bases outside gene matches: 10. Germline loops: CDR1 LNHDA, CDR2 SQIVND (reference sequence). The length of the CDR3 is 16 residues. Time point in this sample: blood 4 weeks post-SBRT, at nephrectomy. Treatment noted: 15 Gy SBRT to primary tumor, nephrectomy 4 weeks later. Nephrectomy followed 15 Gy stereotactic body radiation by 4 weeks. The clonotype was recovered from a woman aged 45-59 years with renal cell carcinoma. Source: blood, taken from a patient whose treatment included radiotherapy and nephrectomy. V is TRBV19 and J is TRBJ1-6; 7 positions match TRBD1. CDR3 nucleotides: TGTGCCAGTAGTTCGACAGGGACCCGTTTTAATTCACCCCTCCACTTT. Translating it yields CASSSTGTRFNSPLHF. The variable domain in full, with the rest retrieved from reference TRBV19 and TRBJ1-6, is DGGITQSPKYLFRKEGQNVTLSCEQNLNHDAMYWYRQDPGQGLRLIYYSQIVNDFQKGDIAEGYSVSREKKESFPLTVTSAQKNPTAFYLCASSSTGTRFNSPLHFGNGTRLTVT.